This TCR beta chain emerged from a study of T cells in Graves' hyperthyroidism and ophthalmopathy. With V trimmed by 5 bases and J by 0 bases, 7 bases remained unmatched. Germline V lookup: CDR1 DFQATT, CDR2 SNEGSKA (reference sequence). This CDR3 contains 16 residues. The investigators amplified TCR beta CDR3 regions from RNA transcripts. RT-PCR in the first round (using the HTBI primer set) targeted the TCR CDR3. TCRdb independently ran MiXCR on the multiplex PCR reads; one entry per CDR3 protein. The sample contains 95,000 to 110,000 distinct CDR3 sequences, about half of which appear only once. This clonotype was recorded many times.

The sequenced material came from blood. The sequence was collected from a man in his forties with Graves' hyperthyroidism. The V gene is TRBV20-1, the J gene TRBJ2-6; 7 bases fit TRBD1. CDR3 DNA: TGCAGTGCTGCCACAGGGGCAAGCTCTGGGGCCAACGTCCTGACTTTC. This gives the protein CSAATGASSGANVLTF.